Following are 10 T cell receptor beta chains from one sample sequenced in a study of T cells in narcolepsy. Assay: immunoSEQ multiplex PCR; the TCRdb copy retains only in-frame clones and omits some. The top ten hold more than 0.95% of the sample, which has about 33,000 clones, 85% to 90% seen once. Sequencing was carried out using CD45RA- memory CD4+ T cells from PBMCs. The receptor set was obtained from a human donor with narcolepsy.

The gene calls are TRBV9 and TRBJ2-1, with D hard to call. The length of the CDR3 is 15 residues. Germline values: CDR1 SGDLS, CDR2 YYNGEE. V gave up 3 bases and J gave up 0 bases, with 10 bases separating them. The CDR3, as DNA: TGTGCCAGCAGCGCCGACTGGAGCTCCTACAATGAGCAGTTCTTC. It yields the protein CASSADWSSYNEQFF.

The chain uses TRBV4-1 and TRBJ2-3, with D possibly being TRBD1 (5 bases). Trimming left V 1 base short and J 2 bases short, with 13 bases between. The CDR3 has 16 amino acids. Germline V lookup: CDR1 MGHRA, CDR2 YSYEKL. CDR3 amino acids: CASSQVRVVVTDTQYF. Written as DNA, the CDR3 is TGCGCCAGCAGCCAAGTCAGGGTGGTGGTCACAGATACGCAGTATTTT.

The chain couples TRBV2 to TRBJ1-1; tentative D call: TRBD1 (6 bases). Per the germline V gene, CDR1 is SNHLY and CDR2 is FYNNEI. The CDR3 totals 15 residues. Trimming shortened V by 5 bases and J by 4 bases, and 17 bases separated the two germline ends. The chain's CDR3 is CASSSQGRGATEAFF. The CDR3 DNA reads TGTGCCAGCAGTTCTCAGGGAAGGGGGGCCACTGAAGCTTTCTTT.

The chain recombines TRBV2 with TRBJ2-3, with D perhaps given as TRBD1 or TRBD2 (5 bases each). The CDR3 totals 14 residues. Germline CDR1 SNHLY, CDR2 FYNNEI. Trimming pared 7 bases from V and 2 bases from J, leaving 13 bases between. The CDR3 DNA is TGTGCCAGCAAGGAAGGGACCTTCACAGATACGCAGTATTTT. Translation: CASKEGTFTDTQYF. Full variable domain (missing parts from reference TRBV2 and TRBJ2-3): EPEVTQTPSHQVTQMGQEVILRCVPISNHLYFYWYRQILGQKVEFLVSFYNNEISEKSEIFDDQFSVERPDGSNFTLKIRSTKLEDSAMYFCASKEGTFTDTQYFGPGTRLTVL.

The chain recombines TRBV7-2 with TRBJ1-2; possible D gene TRBD1, 6 bases. V was clipped by 3 bases and J by 8 bases, with 19 bases between them. In germline, CDR1 is SGHTA, CDR2 FQGNSA. This CDR3 is built from 15 residues. The CDR3 bases are TGTGCCAGCAGCTTCGATACTGGGACACCTCGAGGCTACACCTTC. Translation: CASSFDTGTPRGYTF.

The chain has TRBV15 and TRBJ2-1; no reliable D call. This CDR3 contains 12 residues. V lost 5 bases and J lost 10, with 12 bases in between. Germline assignment: CDR1 LNHNV and CDR2 YYDKDF (reference sequence). The CDR3 here is CATSGMGYEQFF. The DNA of the CDR3 is TGTGCCACCAGCGGGATGGGGTACGAGCAGTTCTTC.

The chain combines TRBV7-2 with TRBJ2-6; no reliable D call. The CDR3 loop spans 16 amino acids. V lost 5 bases, J lost 2 bases, and 13 bases lay in between. Germline V gives CDR1 SGHTA, CDR2 FQGNSA. CDR3 DNA: TGTGCCAGCAGCACTAAGGCAACACCTGGGGCCAACGTCCTGACTTTC. Amino acid sequence: CASSTKATPGANVLTF.

The genes are TRBV30 and TRBJ1-2, with 9 bases lining up with TRBD1. From germline, CDR1 is GTSNPN and CDR2 SVGIG (reference sequence). The CDR3 runs 13 residues. The ends lost 3 bases at V and 6 bases at J; junction bases unmatched: 5. CDR3 sequence: CAWRLDRGDGYTF. The CDR3 DNA follows: TGTGCCTGGAGACTGGACAGGGGAGATGGCTACACCTTC.

This clone is a singleton in its sample. The rearrangement joins TRBV6-1 to TRBJ2-7; possibly TRBD1 or TRBD2 for D (6 bases each). The V end lost 2 bases, the J end lost 2 bases, and 16 bases lay between the germline ends. Germline loops: CDR1 MNHNS, CDR2 SASEGT. CDR3 length equals 16 residues. CDR3 sequence reads: CASSENSWGATYEQYF. The CDR3 DNA follows: TGTGCCAGCAGTGAAAATTCTTGGGGGGCGACCTACGAGCAGTACTTC.

This clone appeared a single time. V and J are TRBV6-5 and TRBJ2-5; tentative D call: TRBD1 (5 bases). The CDR3 has 13 residues. Germline V gives CDR1 MNHEY, CDR2 SVGAGI. Trimming took 6 bases from V and 5 from J, leaving 13 bases between them. The CDR3, as DNA: TGTGCCAGCAGGCCCCAGGGTTGGGAGACCCAGTACTTC. Amino acids: CASRPQGWETQYF.